The source of this T cell receptor beta chain is a study of shared clonotypes between healthy human individuals. Study results and caveats: Naive CD4 clonotype sharing across several donors was 4% to 5.5%.

Produced via immunoSEQ multiplex PCR; TCRdb's table is partial and in-frame only. This sample has some 630,000 clones; approximately 75% occur once, and the top ten carry less than 2%. Turning to this clone: Its specificity is unknown.

The clonotype comes from a woman between 25 and 40 years old in good health. Sequencing input: memory CD4+ T cells sorted from blood. Stated subset: CD45RA-negative fraction.

The CDR3: CASSLDGTGAYEQYF. The CDR3 DNA reads as TGTGCCAGCAGCTTAGACGGGACAGGGGCCTACGAGCAGTACTTC. V and J are TRBV11-3 and TRBJ2-7; 10 bases match TRBD1. The CDR3 has 15 residues. Germline-derived CDR1 and CDR2 are SGHNT and YENEEA. V lost 0 bases, J lost 2 bases, and 1 base stayed unmatched.